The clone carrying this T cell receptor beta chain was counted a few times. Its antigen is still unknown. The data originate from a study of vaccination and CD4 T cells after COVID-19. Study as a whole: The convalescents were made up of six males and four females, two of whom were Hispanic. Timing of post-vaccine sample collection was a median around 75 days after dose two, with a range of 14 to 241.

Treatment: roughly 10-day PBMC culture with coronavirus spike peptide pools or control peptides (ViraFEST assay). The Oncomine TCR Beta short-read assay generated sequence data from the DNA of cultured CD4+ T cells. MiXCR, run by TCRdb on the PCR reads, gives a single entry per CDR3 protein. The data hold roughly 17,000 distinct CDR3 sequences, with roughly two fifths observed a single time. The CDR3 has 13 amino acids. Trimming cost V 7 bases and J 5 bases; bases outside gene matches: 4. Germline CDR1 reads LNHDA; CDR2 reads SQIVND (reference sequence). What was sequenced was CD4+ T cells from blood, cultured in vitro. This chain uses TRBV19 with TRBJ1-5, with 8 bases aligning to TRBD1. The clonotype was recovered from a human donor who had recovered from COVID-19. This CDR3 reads CASTRGQDQPQHF. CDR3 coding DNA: TGTGCCAGTACCAGGGGGCAGGATCAGCCCCAGCATTTT. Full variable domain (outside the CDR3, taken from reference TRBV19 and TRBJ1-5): DGGITQSPKYLFRKEGQNVTLSCEQNLNHDAMYWYRQDPGQGLRLIYYSQIVNDFQKGDIAEGYSVSREKKESFPLTVTSAQKNPTAFYLCASTRGQDQPQHFGDGTRLSIL.